This T cell receptor beta chain was profiled in a study of T cells in localized non-small cell lung cancer. Findings and limits, study-wide: Longer overall survival was linked to higher blood T cell density. Detection in adjacent lung was observed for a median roughly 55 of the top 100 tumor clones. Of the tissues analyzed, uninvolved adjacent lung showed maximal T cell clonality, greater than tumor.

About this clone: Antigen unknown.

Between the trimmed V and J ends, which lost 0 bases and 7 bases, there was a span of 10 bases. CDR3 length: 14 residues. The germline V gene encodes CDR1 SGDLS and CDR2 YYNGEE. Assay: immunoSEQ multiplex PCR; the TCRdb copy retains only in-frame clones and omits some. The table records 40,000 to 65,000 clones, over 70% of them present only once. The TCR originated in a man aged 35 to 69 with stage III lung adenocarcinoma. The genes are TRBV9 and TRBJ2-2; D is perhaps TRBD1 (6 bases). Sequencing was performed on peripheral blood mononuclear cells, taken before any cancer treatment. Here the CDR3 DNA reads TGTGCCAGCAGCGTAGCTGGACAGTTCGGGGAGCTGTTTTTT. Protein: CASSVAGQFGELFF. Full variable domain (outside the CDR3, taken from reference TRBV9 and TRBJ2-2): DSGVTQTPKHLITATGQRVTLRCSPRSGDLSVYWYQQSLDQGLQFLIQYYNGEERAKGNILERFSAQQFPDLHSELNLSSLELGDSALYFCASSVAGQFGELFFGEGSRLTVL.